This TCR beta chain was documented in a study of blood T cell repertoires in COVID-19. The CDR3 runs to 13 residues. From germline, CDR1 is SGHTA and CDR2 FQGTGA. V gave up 2 bases and J gave up 5 bases, with 9 bases separating them. Original analysis: Amplifying reference gene primers gave estimates of nucleated cell counts. Repertoires were generated with immunoSEQ multiplex PCR, while TCRdb's copy carries only in-frame clones and drops some. V and J calls plus clone size are reproduced from that table; the DNA served to infer D and trimming. Among roughly 180,000 clones, 84% were seen once, and the ten largest hold roughly 6.8%.

This TCR came from a human donor in a cohort sampled during active COVID-19. The rearrangement links TRBV7-3 to TRBJ1-1; D ambiguous. Sequencing was performed on peripheral blood. CDR3 sequence: CASSLSRETEAFF. The CDR3 DNA reads TGTGCCAGCAGCTTATCAAGGGAGACTGAAGCTTTCTTT.